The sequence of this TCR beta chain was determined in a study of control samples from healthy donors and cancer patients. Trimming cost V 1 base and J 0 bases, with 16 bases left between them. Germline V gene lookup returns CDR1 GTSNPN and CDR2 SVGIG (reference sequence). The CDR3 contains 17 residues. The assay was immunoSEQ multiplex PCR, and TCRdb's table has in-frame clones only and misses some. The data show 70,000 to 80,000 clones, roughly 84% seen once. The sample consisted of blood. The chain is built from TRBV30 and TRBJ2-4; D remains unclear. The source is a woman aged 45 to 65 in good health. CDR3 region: CAWSELLAAPAKNIQYF. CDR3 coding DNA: TGTGCCTGGAGTGAGCTCTTGGCCGCGCCAGCCAAAAACATTCAGTACTTC.